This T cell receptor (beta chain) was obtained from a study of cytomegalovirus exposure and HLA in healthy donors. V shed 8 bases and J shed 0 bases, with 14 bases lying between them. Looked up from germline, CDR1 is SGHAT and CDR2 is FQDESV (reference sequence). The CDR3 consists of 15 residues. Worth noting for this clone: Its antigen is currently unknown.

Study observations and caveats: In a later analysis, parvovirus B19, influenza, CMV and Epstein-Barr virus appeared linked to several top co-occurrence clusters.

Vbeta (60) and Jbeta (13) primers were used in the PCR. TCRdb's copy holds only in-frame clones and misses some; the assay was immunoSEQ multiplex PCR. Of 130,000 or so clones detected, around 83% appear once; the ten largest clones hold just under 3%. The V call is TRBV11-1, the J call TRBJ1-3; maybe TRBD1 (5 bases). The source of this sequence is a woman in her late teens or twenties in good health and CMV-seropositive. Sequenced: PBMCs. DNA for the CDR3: TGTGCCAGCGGTGACGGGACTGTCTCTGGAAACACCATATATTTT. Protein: CASGDGTVSGNTIYF.